This T cell receptor beta chain emerged from a study of radiotherapy plus CTLA-4 blockade in lung cancer. At the level of the study: Objective responses were recorded in around 18% of patients, with disease control recorded in about 29%. General observations from the study: Together with interferon-beta, which increased in serum after radiation, early dynamic changes in blood T cell clones were reportedly the best predictors of response.

In germline, CDR1 is ENHRY, CDR2 SYGVKD. The CDR3 contains 13 residues. V dropped 7 bases and J dropped 1 base, with 10 bases sitting between them. The assay was immunoSEQ multiplex PCR, and TCRdb's table has in-frame clones only and misses some. This table holds 51,000 or so clones, roughly 84% found once. Comments on this clone: Its cognate antigen is unknown.

This specimen consisted of peripheral blood, obtained from a patient treated with radiotherapy plus ipilimumab. The clonotype was recovered from a human donor with non-small cell lung cancer whose response to radiotherapy plus ipilimumab could not be evaluated. The chain recombines TRBV10-3 with TRBJ1-1, with D perhaps matching TRBD1 (6 bases). The CDR3 sequence is CAINSRGNTEAFF. The CDR3 DNA is TGTGCCATCAACAGCAGGGGGAACACTGAAGCTTTCTTT.